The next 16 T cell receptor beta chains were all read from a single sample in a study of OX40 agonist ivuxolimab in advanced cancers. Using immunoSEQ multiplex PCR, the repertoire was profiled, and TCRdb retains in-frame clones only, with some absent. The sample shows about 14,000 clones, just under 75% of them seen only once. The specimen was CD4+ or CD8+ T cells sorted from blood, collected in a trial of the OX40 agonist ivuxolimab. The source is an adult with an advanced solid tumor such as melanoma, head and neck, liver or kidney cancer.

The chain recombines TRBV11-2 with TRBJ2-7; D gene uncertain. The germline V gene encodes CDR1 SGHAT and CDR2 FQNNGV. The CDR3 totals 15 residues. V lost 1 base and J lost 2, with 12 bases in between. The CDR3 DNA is TGTGCCAGCAGCTTAGTGGGTCAGGTGACCTACGAGCAGTACTTC. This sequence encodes CASSLVGQVTYEQYF.

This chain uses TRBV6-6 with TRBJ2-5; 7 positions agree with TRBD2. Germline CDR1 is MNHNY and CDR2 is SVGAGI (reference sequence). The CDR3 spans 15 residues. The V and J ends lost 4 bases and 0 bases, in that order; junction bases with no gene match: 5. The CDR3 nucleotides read TGTGCCAGCAGTTCTCGAGCGGGACACCAAGAGACCCAGTACTTC. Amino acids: CASSSRAGHQETQYF.

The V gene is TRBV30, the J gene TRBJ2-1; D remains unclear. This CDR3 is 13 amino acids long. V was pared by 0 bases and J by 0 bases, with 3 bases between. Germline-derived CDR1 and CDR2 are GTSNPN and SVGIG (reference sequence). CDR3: CAWSVGSYNEQFF. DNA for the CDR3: TGTGCCTGGAGTGTCGGCTCCTACAATGAGCAGTTCTTC.

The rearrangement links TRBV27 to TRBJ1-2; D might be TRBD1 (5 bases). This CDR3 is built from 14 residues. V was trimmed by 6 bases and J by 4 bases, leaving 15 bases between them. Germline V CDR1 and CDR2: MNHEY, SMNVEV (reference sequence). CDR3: CASSASGAPYGYTF. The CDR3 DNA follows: TGTGCCAGCAGCGCCTCCGGGGCCCCCTATGGCTACACCTTC.

CDR3 nucleotide sequence: TGTGCCAGTAGTATAGATCTGGAGACAGGGCCTCTAGGGTATGGCTACACCTTC. It codes for CASSIDLETGPLGYGYTF. The rearrangement joins TRBV19 to TRBJ1-2; 7 bases are a match to TRBD1. The CDR3 covers 18 residues. J was trimmed by 5 bases and V by 0 bases; bases with no gene match: 15. Germline V CDR1 and CDR2: LNHDA, SQIVND (reference sequence).

The CDR3 spells CASSLAHGTVNTEAFF. For the CDR3, the DNA is TGTGCCAGCAGCTTAGCTCACGGGACAGTGAACACTGAAGCTTTCTTT. J is TRBJ1-1 and V is TRBV7-2, with TRBD1 identical over 7 bases. With V trimmed by 0 bases and J by 0 bases, 4 bases remained unmatched. The length of the CDR3 is 16 residues. Germline V lookup: CDR1 SGHTA, CDR2 FQGNSA.

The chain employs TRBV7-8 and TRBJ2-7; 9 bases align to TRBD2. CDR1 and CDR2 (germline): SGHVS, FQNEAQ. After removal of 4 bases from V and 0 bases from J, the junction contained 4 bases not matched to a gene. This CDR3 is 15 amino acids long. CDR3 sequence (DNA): TGTGCCAGCAGCTCCCGACTAGCGGACTCCTACGAGCAGTACTTC. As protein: CASSSRLADSYEQYF.

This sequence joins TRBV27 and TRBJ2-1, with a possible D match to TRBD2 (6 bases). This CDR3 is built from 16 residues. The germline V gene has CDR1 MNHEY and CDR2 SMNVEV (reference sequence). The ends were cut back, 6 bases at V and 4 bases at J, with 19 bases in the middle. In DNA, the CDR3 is TGTGCCAGCAGACCTCTTGGGGGGTCTTTTTACAATGAGCAGTTCTTC. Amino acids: CASRPLGGSFYNEQFF.

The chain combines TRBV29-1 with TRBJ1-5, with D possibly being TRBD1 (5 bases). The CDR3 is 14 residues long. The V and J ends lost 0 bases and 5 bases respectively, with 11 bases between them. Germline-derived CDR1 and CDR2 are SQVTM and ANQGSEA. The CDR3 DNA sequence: TGCAGCGTTGAAGATGGACAAAGAGATCAGCCCCAGCATTTT. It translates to CSVEDGQRDQPQHF.

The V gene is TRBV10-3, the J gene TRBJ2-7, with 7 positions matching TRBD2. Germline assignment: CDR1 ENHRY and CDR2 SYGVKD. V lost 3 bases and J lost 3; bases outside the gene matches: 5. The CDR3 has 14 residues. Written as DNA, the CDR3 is TGTGCCATCAGTGAACCTAGCGGTGACTACGAGCAGTACTTC. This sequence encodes CAISEPSGDYEQYF.

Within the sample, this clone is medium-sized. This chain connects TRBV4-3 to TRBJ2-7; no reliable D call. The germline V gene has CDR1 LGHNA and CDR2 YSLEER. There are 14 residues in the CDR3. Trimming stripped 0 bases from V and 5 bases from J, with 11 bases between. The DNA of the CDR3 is TGCGCCAGCAGCCAAGATCCGACTTACAACGAGCAGTACTTC. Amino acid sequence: CASSQDPTYNEQYF.

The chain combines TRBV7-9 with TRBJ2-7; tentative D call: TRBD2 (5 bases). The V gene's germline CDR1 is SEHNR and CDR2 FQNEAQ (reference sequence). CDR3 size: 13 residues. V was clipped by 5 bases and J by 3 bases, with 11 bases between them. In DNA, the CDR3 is TGTGCCAGCAGCCCCACTAGTTACTACGAGCAGTACTTC. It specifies CASSPTSYYEQYF.

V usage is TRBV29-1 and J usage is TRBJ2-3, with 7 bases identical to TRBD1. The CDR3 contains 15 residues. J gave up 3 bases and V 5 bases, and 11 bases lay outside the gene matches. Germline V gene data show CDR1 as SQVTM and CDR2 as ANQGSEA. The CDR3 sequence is CSVSGRGRITDTQYF. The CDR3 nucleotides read TGCAGCGTTTCTGGAAGGGGGCGAATAACAGATACGCAGTATTTT.

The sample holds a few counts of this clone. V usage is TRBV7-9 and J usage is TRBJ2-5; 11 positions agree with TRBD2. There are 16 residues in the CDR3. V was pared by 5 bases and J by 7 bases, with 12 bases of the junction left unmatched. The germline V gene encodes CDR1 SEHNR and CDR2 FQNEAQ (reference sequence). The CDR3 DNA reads TGTGCCAGCAGCCCAGAGGCTAGCGGGAGGAAGGGGACCCAGTACTTC. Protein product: CASSPEASGRKGTQYF. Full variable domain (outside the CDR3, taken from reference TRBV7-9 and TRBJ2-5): DTGVSQNPRHKITKRGQNVTFRCDPISEHNRLYWYRQTLGQGPEFLTYFQNEAQLEKSRLLSDRFSAERPKGSFSTLEIQRTEQGDSAMYLCASSPEASGRKGTQYFGPGTRLLVL.

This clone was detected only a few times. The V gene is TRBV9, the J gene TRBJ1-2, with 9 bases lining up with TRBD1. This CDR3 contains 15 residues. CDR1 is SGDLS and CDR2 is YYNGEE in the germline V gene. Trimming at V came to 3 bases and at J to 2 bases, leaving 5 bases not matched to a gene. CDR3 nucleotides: TGTGCCAGCAGCGAGGACGGGACAGGGAACTATGGCTACACCTTC. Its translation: CASSEDGTGNYGYTF. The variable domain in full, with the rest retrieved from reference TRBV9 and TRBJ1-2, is DSGVTQTPKHLITATGQRVTLRCSPRSGDLSVYWYQQSLDQGLQFLIQYYNGEERAKGNILERFSAQQFPDLHSELNLSSLELGDSALYFCASSEDGTGNYGYTFGSGTRLTVV.

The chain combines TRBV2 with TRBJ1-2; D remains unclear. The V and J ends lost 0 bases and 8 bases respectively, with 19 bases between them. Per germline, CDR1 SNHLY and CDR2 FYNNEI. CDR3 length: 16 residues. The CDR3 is CASSEAPGTGGRGYTF. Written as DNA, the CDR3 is TGTGCCAGCAGTGAAGCCCCTGGAACCGGTGGTCGAGGCTACACCTTC.